This is a list of T cell receptor beta chains from one sample in a study of PD-1 blockade in classical Hodgkin lymphoma. Measured with immunoSEQ multiplex PCR; TCRdb has only the in-frame clones, and not every one. The sample has 10,000 to 15,000 clones, about four fifths seen once; the top ten hold roughly 0.93%. The sequencing used CD4+ T cells from blood, collected before the fourth cycle of nivolumab. The receptors were sampled from a human donor with classical Hodgkin lymphoma. CDR3s include the opening cysteine and the closing phenylalanine or tryptophan. The D gene is left open where the match is weak. The size of a clone is reported for some rows only, either as once, few or many, or as a class for expanded clones.

>TRBJ1-2|TRBD1|few|TRBV4-1
TGCGCCAGCAGTCCCAGGGACAGGGGAAACTATGGCTACACCTTC
CASSPRDRGNYGYTF
>TRBJ1-5|-|-|TRBV6-1
TGTGCCAGCAGTTTGCAGGGAAGTCAGCCCCAGCATTTT
CASSLQGSQPQHF
>TRBJ2-7|-|-|TRBV11-2
TGTGCCAGCAGCCCGCTGTCGTCCTACGAGCAGTACTTC
CASSPLSSYEQYF
>TRBJ1-1|-|-|TRBV5-6
TGTGCCAGCAGCTTGGCACAGGGCACTGAAGCTTTCTTT
CASSLAQGTEAFF
>TRBJ2-7|TRBD1|-|TRBV18
TGTGCCAGCTCACCACGACAGGGTAGCTCCTACGAGCAGTACTTC
CASSPRQGSSYEQYF
>TRBJ1-2|TRBD1|-|TRBV7-2
TGTGCCAGCAGCTTGGACAGGGTGTACTATGGCTACACCTTC
CASSLDRVYYGYTF
>TRBJ1-1|-|few|TRBV19
TGTGCCAGTAGTATAACGGGTGACACTGAAGCTTTCTTT
CASSITGDTEAFF
>TRBJ1-2|TRBD1|-|TRBV20-1
TGCAGTGCTACCACAGGGGCTGGCTACACCTTC
CSATTGAGYTF
>TRBJ2-1|-|-|TRBV4-1
TGCGCCAGCAGCCAAGAAGGGCAGGGGGCGGGAGATGAGCAGTTCTTC
CASSQEGQGAGDEQFF
>TRBJ2-5|-|-|TRBV7-9
TGTGCCAGCAGCACCCGGGACATCCTCCAAGAGACCCAGTACTTC
CASSTRDILQETQYF
>TRBJ1-1|-|-|TRBV6-5
TGTGCCAGCTCCAGTCCCGGACAGACGAAGCCTGAAGCTTTCTTT
CASSSPGQTKPEAFF
>TRBJ2-1|-|-|TRBV20-1
TGCAGTGCCGGCTACAATGAGCAGTTCTTC
CSAGYNEQFF
>TRBJ2-3|-|-|TRBV4-3
TGCGCCAGCAGCCAAGCTTTGAACTTAAGAGATACGCAGTATTTT
CASSQALNLRDTQYF
>TRBJ1-1|-|few|TRBV28
TGTGCCAGCAGTGCCTCAGGGATTGCTTTCTTT
CASSASGIAFF
>TRBJ1-1|-|-|TRBV29-1
TGCAGCGTGTTACATAGGAACACTGAAGCTTTCTTT
CSVLHRNTEAFF
>TRBJ1-5|-|-|TRBV7-2
TGTGCCAGCAGCTTAGATGGCCGTTCCAGCAATCAGCCCCAGCATTTT
CASSLDGRSSNQPQHF
>TRBJ2-7|TRBD1|-|TRBV19
TGTGCCAGTAGTAAGGGGGCGGCCTTCCCTTACGAGCAGTACTTC
CASSKGAAFPYEQYF
>TRBJ1-3|-|-|TRBV30
TGTGCCTGGAGGATGGGACATCTCTCTGGAAACACCATATATTTT
CAWRMGHLSGNTIYF
>TRBJ2-2|TRBD2|-|TRBV7-2
TGTGCCAGCAGCCGAAGCGGGGAGAGGGCCGGGGAGCTGTTTTTT
CASSRSGERAGELFF
>TRBJ1-5|-|-|TRBV4-3
TGCGCCAGCAGCCAAGGCCATAGCAATCAGCCCCAGCATTTT
CASSQGHSNQPQHF
>TRBJ2-1|TRBD2|-|TRBV5-6
TGTGCCAGCAGCTTGGCCCTAGCGGGGGGGCAGGACTACAATGAGCAGTTCTTC
CASSLALAGGQDYNEQFF
>TRBJ2-2|-|-|TRBV6-5
TGTGCCAGCGGCAACACCGGGGAGCTGTTTTTT
CASGNTGELFF
>TRBJ1-1|-|-|TRBV9
TGTGCCAGCAGCCTAGGGTTAATGGGGGGAACTGAAGCTTTCTTT
CASSLGLMGGTEAFF
>TRBJ1-3|TRBD1|-|TRBV2
TGTGCCAGCGGGACAGGCCCTGGAAGCACCATATATTTT
CASGTGPGSTIYF
>TRBJ1-1|TRBD1|-|TRBV19
TGTGCCAGTAGTATAGCTCCGGGACAGATTCTGAACACTGAAGCTTTCTTT
CASSIAPGQILNTEAFF
>TRBJ1-5|TRBD1|-|TRBV2
TGTGCCAGCAGTGAAGAGACAGGGGTTCAGCCCCAGCATTTT
CASSEETGVQPQHF
>TRBJ1-2|-|-|TRBV5-8
TGTGCCAGCAGCTTGCGGGGGAACTATGGCTACACCTTC
CASSLRGNYGYTF
>TRBJ1-1|-|-|TRBV7-9
TGTGCCAGCAGTAGGAGCGGGGGACGGACTGAAGCTTTCTTT
CASSRSGGRTEAFF
>TRBJ2-1|TRBD2|-|TRBV30
TGTGCCTGGAGGGGAGCGGGACGCAATGAGCAGTTCTTC
CAWRGAGRNEQFF
>TRBJ2-5|TRBD2|-|TRBV5-1
TGCGCCAGCAGCTTGGCTAGCGGGAGGGAGGCCCAGTACTTC
CASSLASGREAQYF
>TRBJ2-7|TRBD2|-|TRBV10-3
TGTGCCATCAAGGGACTAGCGGGGGAAGAGCAGTACTTC
CAIKGLAGEEQYF
>TRBJ1-2|-|-|TRBV28
TGTGCCAGCAGTTTGGGGGACCTTAAGGGCTACACCTTC
CASSLGDLKGYTF
>TRBJ2-5|-|-|TRBV29-1
TGCAGCGTCCTCACGGGGGTAGGGCAGTACTTC
CSVLTGVGQYF
>TRBJ2-7|-|-|TRBV2
TGTGCCAGCAGACCTACAAGGGGGTCCTACGAGCAGTACTTC
CASRPTRGSYEQYF